This T cell receptor (beta chain) was observed in a study of early T cells in non-severe SARS-CoV-2 infection. Whole-study context: Bulk RNA isolated from unsorted whole blood underwent sequencing; chains were not paired.

The junction had 5 bases not matched to a gene; V was cut back by 2 bases and J by 5 bases. The CDR3 is made up of 14 amino acids. Germline-derived CDR1 and CDR2 are SGDLS and YYNGEE. Researchers tagged individual cDNA molecules with unique molecular identifiers. Each CDR3 protein gets one entry after TCRdb re-called the 5' RACE reads with MiXCR. The data hold 80,000 to 100,000 distinct CDR3 sequences, with 11% observed a single time. In the case of this clonotype: The antigen is undetermined.

Points from the study as a whole: Matching with VDJdb favored anti-spike CD8 responses (missing private and CD4 specificities).

The rearrangement links TRBV9 to TRBJ2-5, with 8 bases lining up with TRBD2. The source was whole blood, collected at baseline. The receptor's source is an adult who was a healthcare worker with PCR-confirmed SARS-CoV-2 infection or an uninfected control (not recorded which). CDR3 loop: CASSVAGGHETQYF. CDR3 DNA: TGTGCCAGCAGCGTTGCGGGAGGACATGAGACCCAGTACTTC.